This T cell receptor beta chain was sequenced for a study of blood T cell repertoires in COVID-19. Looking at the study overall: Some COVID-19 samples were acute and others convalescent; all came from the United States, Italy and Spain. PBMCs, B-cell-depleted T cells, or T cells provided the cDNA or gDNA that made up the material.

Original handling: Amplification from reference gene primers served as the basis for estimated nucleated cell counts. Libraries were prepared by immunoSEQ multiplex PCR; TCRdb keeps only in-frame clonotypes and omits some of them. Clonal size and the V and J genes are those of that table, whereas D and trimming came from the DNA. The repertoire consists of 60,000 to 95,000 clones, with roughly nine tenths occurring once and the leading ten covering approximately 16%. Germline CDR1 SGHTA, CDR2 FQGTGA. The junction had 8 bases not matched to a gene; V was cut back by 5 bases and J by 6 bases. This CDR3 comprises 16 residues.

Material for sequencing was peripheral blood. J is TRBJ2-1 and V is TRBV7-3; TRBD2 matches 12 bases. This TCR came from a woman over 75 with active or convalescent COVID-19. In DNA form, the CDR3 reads TGTGCCAGCAGCCCAGCGGGACTAGCGGGCACCAATGAGCAGTTCTTC. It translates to CASSPAGLAGTNEQFF.